These T cell receptor beta chains were read from a single sample in a study of blood T cell repertoires in COVID-19. Sequencing used immunoSEQ multiplex PCR; TCRdb keeps in-frame clones, though not all of them. The sample holds tens of thousands of clones; 84% are singletons and the top ten take roughly 10%. The sample taken for sequencing was peripheral blood. The receptors originated from a human donor in a cohort sampled during active COVID-19. CDR3s include the opening cysteine and the closing phenylalanine or tryptophan. A D gene is named only where the DNA matches it firmly. Expanded clones get a size class; other rows say once, few or many, or leave the size out.

v_gene,j_gene,abundance,d_gene,CDR3aa,CDR3nt
TRBV16,TRBJ1-4,-,-,CASSPSDRPRNEKLFF,TGTGCCAGCAGCCCCTCAGACCGACCGAGGAATGAAAAACTGTTTTTT
TRBV5-1,TRBJ1-4,-,-,CASSLDSSGYEKLFF,TGCGCCAGCAGCTTGGATTCGTCCGGGTATGAAAAACTGTTTTTT
TRBV5-1,TRBJ2-5,-,TRBD2,CASSLAAGGAETQYF,TGCGCCAGCAGCTTGGCAGCGGGAGGGGCAGAGACCCAGTACTTC
TRBV30,TRBJ1-1,-,TRBD1,CAWSPKHTGDTEAFF,TGTGCCTGGAGTCCAAAACATACAGGGGACACTGAAGCTTTCTTT
TRBV2,TRBJ1-1,-,TRBD1,CASRKLSGQEHPSFF,TGTGCCAGCAGAAAACTCTCGGGACAGGAGCACCCGAGTTTCTTT
TRBV7-9,TRBJ2-7,-,TRBD2,CASSFQRESHEQYF,TGTGCCAGCAGCTTCCAGCGGGAGTCCCACGAGCAGTACTTC
TRBV5-6,TRBJ2-3,-,-,CASSLGGLGTDTQYF,TGTGCCAGCAGCTTGGGCGGCCTAGGCACAGATACGCAGTATTTT
TRBV5-5,TRBJ1-1,-,TRBD1,CASSLGGTENTEAFF,TGTGCCAGCAGCTTGGGAGGGACAGAGAACACTGAAGCTTTCTTT
TRBV15,TRBJ1-1,-,TRBD1,CATSRDMLTGSEAFF,TGTGCCACCAGCAGAGATATGTTGACAGGGTCTGAAGCTTTCTTT
TRBV5-1,TRBJ1-2,-,-,CASSLSPGGYTF,TGCGCCAGCAGCTTATCCCCCGGGGGCTACACCTTC
TRBV28,TRBJ1-4,-,-,CASSLSGGATNEKLFF,TGTGCCAGCAGTTTATCTGGGGGCGCAACTAATGAAAAACTGTTTTTT
TRBV20-1,TRBJ1-2,few,-,CSASPRDSYGYTF,TGCAGTGCTAGTCCCAGGGATAGTTATGGCTACACCTTC